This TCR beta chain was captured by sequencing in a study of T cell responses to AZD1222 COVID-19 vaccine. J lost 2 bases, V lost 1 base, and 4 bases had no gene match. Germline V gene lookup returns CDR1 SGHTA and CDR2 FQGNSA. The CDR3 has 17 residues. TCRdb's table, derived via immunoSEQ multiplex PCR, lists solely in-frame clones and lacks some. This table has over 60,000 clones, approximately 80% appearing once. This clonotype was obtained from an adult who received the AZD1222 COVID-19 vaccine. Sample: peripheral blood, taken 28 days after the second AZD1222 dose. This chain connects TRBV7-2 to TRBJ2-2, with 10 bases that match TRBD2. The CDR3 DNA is TGTGCCAGCAGCTTAGTCCCTAGCGGGGGAAACACCGGGGAGCTGTTTTTT. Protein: CASSLVPSGGNTGELFF.